This is a list of T cell receptor beta chains from one sample in a study of blood T cell repertoires in COVID-19. The assay was immunoSEQ multiplex PCR, and TCRdb's table has in-frame clones only and misses some. This table holds around 67,000 clones, 70% to 75% found once. The sample consisted of peripheral blood. These receptors were collected from a woman in her 70s with acute or convalescent COVID-19. Both conserved end residues are part of each CDR3. The D gene is left open where the match is weak. Not every row has a clone size; where given, it reads once, few, many or a size class.

D gene: .; J gene: TRBJ2-1; clone size: once; CDR3 length: 14; V gene: TRBV7-8; CDR3 DNA: TGTGCCAGCAGTTCCCGTGCCAGGGGCGGTGAGCAGTTCTTC; CDR3 protein: CASSSRARGGEQFF
D gene: TRBD1; J gene: TRBJ1-6; clone size: .; CDR3 length: 15; V gene: TRBV11-2; CDR3 DNA: TGTGCCAGCAGTAGACAGGGACTGGATAATTCACCCCTCCACTTT; CDR3 protein: CASSRQGLDNSPLHF
D gene: TRBD1; J gene: TRBJ1-2; clone size: .; CDR3 length: 14; V gene: TRBV5-4; CDR3 DNA: TGTGCCAGCAGCCCGGGACAGGCGACCTATGGCTACACCTTC; CDR3 protein: CASSPGQATYGYTF
D gene: .; J gene: TRBJ2-7; clone size: .; CDR3 length: 13; V gene: TRBV5-5; CDR3 DNA: TGTGCCAGCAGCTTGGAACAGACCTACGAGCAGTACTTC; CDR3 protein: CASSLEQTYEQYF
D gene: TRBD1; J gene: TRBJ2-7; clone size: .; CDR3 length: 16; V gene: TRBV18; CDR3 DNA: TGTGCCAGCTCACAAGCTGCAGGGACAGGGTTCTACGAGCAGTACTTC; CDR3 protein: CASSQAAGTGFYEQYF
D gene: .; J gene: TRBJ1-1; clone size: many; CDR3 length: 15; V gene: TRBV6-5; CDR3 DNA: TGTGCCAGCAGCCCAAAAGTAACAGGGCACACTGAAGCTTTCTTT; CDR3 protein: CASSPKVTGHTEAFF
D gene: .; J gene: TRBJ1-2; clone size: .; CDR3 length: 13; V gene: TRBV28; CDR3 DNA: TGTGCCAGCACCCCTCCCGGGGGTTGGGGCTACACCTTC; CDR3 protein: CASTPPGGWGYTF
D gene: .; J gene: TRBJ2-2; clone size: once; CDR3 length: 14; V gene: TRBV12-5; CDR3 DNA: TGTGCTAGTGCCCCAGAAGGGGACACCGGGGAGCTGTTTTTT; CDR3 protein: CASAPEGDTGELFF
D gene: .; J gene: TRBJ2-2; clone size: once; CDR3 length: 17; V gene: TRBV30; CDR3 DNA: TGTGCCTGGAGTGTAAAAGTCCAGCGGAGCTACACCGGGGAGCTGTTTTTT; CDR3 protein: CAWSVKVQRSYTGELFF
D gene: .; J gene: TRBJ1-4; clone size: .; CDR3 length: 14; V gene: TRBV5-8; CDR3 DNA: TGTGCCAGCAGCCCCGGGTTCTCTAATGAAAAACTGTTTTTT; CDR3 protein: CASSPGFSNEKLFF
D gene: .; J gene: TRBJ1-5; clone size: .; CDR3 length: 16; V gene: TRBV19; CDR3 DNA: TGTGCCAGTAGTATAAGTATCGCATCAGGCAATCAGCCCCAGCATTTT; CDR3 protein: CASSISIASGNQPQHF
D gene: .; J gene: TRBJ2-2; clone size: .; CDR3 length: 14; V gene: TRBV11-2; CDR3 DNA: TGTGCCAGCAGCTCCCTGGTCTACCCCGGGGAGCTGTTTTTT; CDR3 protein: CASSSLVYPGELFF
D gene: TRBD1; J gene: TRBJ2-1; clone size: .; CDR3 length: 17; V gene: TRBV5-6; CDR3 DNA: TGTGCCAGCAACCCCTTGGGGGACAGGAGCTCCTACAATGAGCAGTTCTTC; CDR3 protein: CASNPLGDRSSYNEQFF
D gene: .; J gene: TRBJ1-5; clone size: .; CDR3 length: 15; V gene: TRBV6-4; CDR3 DNA: TGTGCCAGCTCACCCCTGGCAGGCCCAGCTCAGCCCCAGCATTTT; CDR3 protein: CASSPLAGPAQPQHF
D gene: .; J gene: TRBJ1-5; clone size: .; CDR3 length: 13; V gene: TRBV6-6; CDR3 DNA: TGTGCCAGCAACCACGGTAGGGAGGAGCCCCAGCATTTT; CDR3 protein: CASNHGREEPQHF
D gene: .; J gene: TRBJ2-7; clone size: .; CDR3 length: 16; V gene: TRBV28; CDR3 DNA: TGTGCCAGCAGCTCCCCGGGGGGGACAGGGTTTTACGAGCAGTACTTC; CDR3 protein: CASSSPGGTGFYEQYF
D gene: .; J gene: TRBJ1-3; clone size: once; CDR3 length: 12; V gene: TRBV6-2/TRBV6-3; CDR3 DNA: TGTGCCAGCAGTCTCTCTGGAAACACCATATATTTT; CDR3 protein: CASSLSGNTIYF
D gene: .; J gene: TRBJ1-1; clone size: .; CDR3 length: 13; V gene: TRBV18; CDR3 DNA: TGTGCCAGCTCACCGGCGGGTCGCACTGAAGCTTTCTTT; CDR3 protein: CASSPAGRTEAFF
D gene: TRBD1; J gene: TRBJ2-3; clone size: .; CDR3 length: 15; V gene: TRBV6-5; CDR3 DNA: TGTGCCAGCAATACCGGGACAGGGGTCAGAGATACGCAGTATTTT; CDR3 protein: CASNTGTGVRDTQYF